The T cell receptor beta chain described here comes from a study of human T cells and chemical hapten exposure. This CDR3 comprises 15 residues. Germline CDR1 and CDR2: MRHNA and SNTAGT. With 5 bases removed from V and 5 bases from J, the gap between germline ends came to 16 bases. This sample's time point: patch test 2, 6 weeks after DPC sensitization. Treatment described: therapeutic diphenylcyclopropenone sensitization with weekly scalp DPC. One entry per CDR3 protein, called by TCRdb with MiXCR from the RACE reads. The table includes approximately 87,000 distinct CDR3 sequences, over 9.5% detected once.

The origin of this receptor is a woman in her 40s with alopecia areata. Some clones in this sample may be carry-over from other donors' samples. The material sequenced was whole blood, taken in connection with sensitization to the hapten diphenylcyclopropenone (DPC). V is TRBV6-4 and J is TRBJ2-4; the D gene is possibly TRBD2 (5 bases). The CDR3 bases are TGTGCCAGCAGTCCCGAGGGCGGCCACGAAAACATTCAGTACTTC. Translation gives CASSPEGGHENIQYF.